Listed below are T cell receptor beta chains from one sample, sequenced in a study of blood T cell repertoires in COVID-19. TCRdb's copy holds only in-frame clones and misses some; the assay was immunoSEQ multiplex PCR. The sample shows under 250,000 clones, 83% of them seen only once. Specimen: PBMCs or T cells enriched from blood (not recorded which). Every receptor here comes from a woman aged 45-65 years who had been exposed to COVID-19. CDR3s include the opening cysteine and the closing phenylalanine or tryptophan. The D gene is left open where the match is weak. Size tells how often a clone was seen (once, few, many) or the class of an expanded clone, and some rows leave it out.

>TRBD1|TRBV30|many|16|TRBJ1-4
CAWSPSTGTGTEKLFF
TGTGCCTGGAGCCCATCTACCGGGACAGGGACTGAAAAACTGTTTTTT
>TRBD2|TRBV28|few|14|TRBJ2-2
CASSFGGALGELFF
TGTGCCAGCAGTTTCGGGGGGGCCCTTGGGGAGCTGTTTTTT
>TRBD2|TRBV5-4|.|16|TRBJ2-3
CASSPQRGPPTDTQYF
TGTGCCAGCAGCCCCCAGCGGGGTCCCCCCACAGATACGCAGTATTTT
>.|TRBV11-2|.|16|TRBJ2-6
CASSSGSPSGANVLTF
TGTGCCAGCAGCTCGGGGTCCCCCTCTGGGGCCAACGTCCTGACTTTC
>.|TRBV30|.|13|TRBJ2-6
CAWTFTGANVLTF
TGTGCCTGGACTTTTACTGGGGCCAACGTCCTGACTTTC
>.|TRBV2|.|12|TRBJ1-2
CAVGRSNYGYTF
TGTGCCGTAGGGAGGAGTAACTATGGCTACACCTTC
>.|TRBV7-9|once|17|TRBJ1-1
CASSLRKGAGANTEAFF
TGTGCCAGCAGCTTACGAAAAGGGGCGGGGGCGAACACTGAAGCTTTCTTT
>TRBD1|TRBV5-5|.|16|TRBJ1-5
CASSLAPGGNNQPQHF
TGTGCCAGCAGTCTAGCCCCAGGGGGGAACAATCAGCCCCAGCATTTT
>.|TRBV7-9|few|13|TRBJ2-7
CASSLAANYEQYF
TGTGCCAGCAGCTTAGCGGCCAACTACGAGCAGTACTTC
>.|TRBV5-1|.|15|TRBJ1-2
CASSLEFTRNYGYTF
TGCGCCAGCAGCTTGGAGTTCACTCGGAACTATGGCTACACCTTC
>.|TRBV10-3|once|13|TRBJ2-1
CAISGGHRNEQFF
TGTGCCATCAGCGGGGGGCACCGCAATGAGCAGTTCTTC
>TRBD1|TRBV7-9|.|16|TRBJ2-3
CATHLPGQGDLGTQYF
TGTGCCACCCACCTACCGGGACAGGGGGATTTGGGTACGCAGTATTTT
>.|TRBV2|.|14|TRBJ2-1
CASTFGSLYNEQFF
TGTGCCAGCACCTTCGGGAGCCTCTACAATGAGCAGTTCTTC
>TRBD1|TRBV5-1|.|13|TRBJ2-7
CASSLNDRGEQYF
TGCGCCAGCAGCTTAAATGACAGGGGCGAGCAGTACTTC
>TRBD1|TRBV15|.|16|TRBJ1-1
CATSREGQGARAEAFF
TGTGCCACCAGCAGAGAGGGGCAGGGGGCGCGGGCTGAAGCTTTCTTT
>.|TRBV12-3/TRBV12-4|.|13|TRBJ1-5
CASSYSKNQPQHF
TGTGCCAGCAGCTACAGCAAAAATCAGCCCCAGCATTTT
>TRBD1|TRBV7-9|.|15|TRBJ2-5
CASSPTQGFQETQYF
TGTGCCAGCAGCCCGACACAGGGGTTCCAAGAGACCCAGTACTTC
>TRBD2|TRBV5-5|.|15|TRBJ2-1
CASSSFGGAYNEQFF
TGTGCCAGCAGCTCCTTCGGGGGGGCCTACAATGAGCAGTTCTTC
>TRBD1|TRBV10-3|.|18|TRBJ1-1
CAISDTSPGQGKSTEAFF
TGTGCCATCAGTGATACCTCCCCGGGACAGGGGAAAAGCACTGAAGCTTTCTTT
>TRBD1|TRBV5-1|once|14|TRBJ1-2
CASSPTGANYGYTF
TGCGCCAGCAGCCCGACAGGGGCAAACTATGGCTACACCTTC
>TRBD1|TRBV6-5|.|12|TRBJ1-2
CASRPRGDGYTF
TGTGCCAGCAGACCCAGGGGGGATGGCTACACCTTC
>TRBD2|TRBV11-3|.|16|TRBJ2-1
CASSFSGSGGYNEQFF
TGTGCCAGCAGCTTCAGTGGAAGCGGGGGATACAATGAGCAGTTCTTC
>.|TRBV5-1|.|15|TRBJ2-2
CASSLQQLGTGELFF
TGCGCCAGCAGCTTGCAACAGCTTGGCACCGGGGAGCTGTTTTTT
>TRBD2|TRBV10-2|.|15|TRBJ2-5
CASSEGLAGQETQYF
TGCGCCAGCAGTGAGGGACTAGCGGGACAAGAGACCCAGTACTTC
>.|TRBV5-1|.|14|TRBJ1-1
CASSLQGRSTEAFF
TGCGCCAGCAGCCTACAGGGTCGATCCACTGAAGCTTTCTTT
>.|TRBV11-2|once|12|TRBJ1-1
CASSSLDRYAFF
TGTGCCAGCAGCTCCTTAGACAGGTATGCTTTCTTT
>.|TRBV2|.|13|TRBJ2-7
CASSWDSGYEQYF
TGTGCCAGCAGTTGGGACTCCGGCTACGAGCAGTACTTC
>TRBD1|TRBV12-5|.|15|TRBJ2-3
CASGRGQGNTDTQYF
TGTGCTAGTGGCCGCGGACAGGGGAACACAGATACGCAGTATTTT
>.|TRBV19|.|16|TRBJ1-1
CASSIASPRGNTEAFF
TGTGCCAGTAGTATCGCGAGTCCCCGAGGGAACACTGAAGCTTTCTTT
>.|TRBV6-5|.|14|TRBJ1-1
CASSHTKANTEAFF
TGTGCCAGCAGTCATACGAAAGCGAACACTGAAGCTTTCTTT
>.|TRBV7-2|.|15|TRBJ1-5
CASSLQGHVDQPQHF
TGTGCCAGCAGCTTACAAGGACATGTGGACCAGCCCCAGCATTTT
>TRBD1|TRBV30|.|15|TRBJ1-2
CAWAGTGGPNYGYTF
TGTGCCTGGGCCGGGACAGGGGGCCCTAACTATGGCTACACCTTC
>.|TRBV24-1|.|13|TRBJ2-2
CATSGPGTGELFF
TGTGCCACCAGTGGCCCCGGCACCGGGGAGCTGTTTTTT
>.|TRBV4-1|once|13|TRBJ1-2
CASSQEQARGYTF
TGCGCCAGCAGCCAAGAACAGGCCCGGGGCTACACCTTC
>TRBD1|TRBV19|.|16|TRBJ1-5
CASSPIDRVSNQPQHF
TGTGCCAGTAGTCCTATCGACAGGGTTAGCAATCAGCCCCAGCATTTT
>.|TRBV19|few|14|TRBJ2-7
CASSIVHSSYEQYF
TGTGCCAGTAGTATAGTGCACAGCTCCTACGAGCAGTACTTC
>TRBD1|TRBV4-3|.|14|TRBJ1-5
CASSPLVGGQPQHF
TGCGCCAGCAGCCCCCTCGTAGGGGGCCAGCCCCAGCATTTT
>.|TRBV6-5|.|14|TRBJ1-1
CASKGTQGITEAFF
TGTGCCAGCAAAGGGACACAAGGGATCACTGAAGCTTTCTTT
>TRBD1|TRBV19|.|14|TRBJ2-7
CASSVRTPGGEQYF
TGTGCCAGTAGTGTCCGCACCCCAGGGGGCGAGCAGTACTTC
>TRBD1|TRBV2|.|14|TRBJ2-5
CASSLDRGQETQYF
TGTGCCAGCAGTCTGGACAGGGGCCAAGAGACCCAGTACTTC
>.|TRBV15|.|13|TRBJ2-6
CATSSSLRNVLTF
TGTGCCACCAGCAGCAGTTTACGCAACGTCCTGACTTTC
>TRBD1|TRBV6-1|.|14|TRBJ2-7
CASSEVTGAYEQYF
TGTGCCAGCAGTGAGGTCACAGGGGCCTACGAGCAGTACTTC
>TRBD2|TRBV10-3|.|15|TRBJ2-6
CAITPGGGTVNVLTF
TGTGCCATCACTCCAGGCGGGGGGACCGTCAACGTCCTGACTTTC